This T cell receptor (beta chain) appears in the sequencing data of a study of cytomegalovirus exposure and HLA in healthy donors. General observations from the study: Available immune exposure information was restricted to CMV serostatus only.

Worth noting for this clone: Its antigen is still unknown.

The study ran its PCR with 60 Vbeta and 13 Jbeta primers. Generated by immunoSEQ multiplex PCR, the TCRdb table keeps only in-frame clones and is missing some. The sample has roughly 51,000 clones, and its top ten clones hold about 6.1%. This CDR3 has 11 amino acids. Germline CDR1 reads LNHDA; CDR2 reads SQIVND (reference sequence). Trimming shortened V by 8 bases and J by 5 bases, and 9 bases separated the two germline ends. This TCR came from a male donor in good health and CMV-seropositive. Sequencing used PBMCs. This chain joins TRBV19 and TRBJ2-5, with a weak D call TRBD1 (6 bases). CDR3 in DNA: TGTGCCAGTGGGGGCGGGGAGACCCAGTACTTC. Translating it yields CASGGGETQYF.